This T cell receptor beta chain was recovered during a study of T cells in localized non-small cell lung cancer. The length of the CDR3 is 13 residues. Trimming cost V 8 bases and J 4 bases, with 11 bases left between them. In germline, CDR1 is SNHLY, CDR2 FYNNEI. TCRdb's copy holds only in-frame clones and misses some; the assay was immunoSEQ multiplex PCR. The top ten hold about 15% of the sample, which has tens of thousands of clones, roughly 89% seen once. Regarding this clone: Its matching antigen is unknown.

Regarding the study as a whole: Within adjacent lung there appeared a median about 54 of the top 100 tumor clones. Greater blood T cell density accompanied longer overall survival.

Sequenced here: peripheral blood, sampled before any cancer treatment. The origin of this receptor is a man aged 35-69 years with stage I squamous cell lung carcinoma. The chain joins TRBV2 to TRBJ1-4; D perhaps matches TRBD1 (5 bases). The DNA of the CDR3 is TGTGCCAGCTTGCGGGGGGGTAATGAAAAACTGTTTTTT. Translated, it gives CASLRGGNEKLFF.